This T cell receptor beta chain was retrieved from a study of blood T cell repertoires in COVID-19. Study-wide background: PBMCs, B-cell-depleted T cells, or T cells were the source of the cDNA or gDNA that made up the material.

The method was immunoSEQ multiplex PCR; TCRdb's version includes in-frame clones alone and lacks a portion of them. The sample holds under 400,000 clones; approximately 89% are singletons and the top ten take around 1.9%. In terms of age and location, participants ranged from roughly 18 to 90 years and lived in around 22 US areas. Specimen: PBMCs or T cells enriched from blood (not recorded which). The TCR was taken from a man aged 35 to 55 in a cohort exposed to, infected with or recovered from COVID-19 (not recorded which).

CDR3 nucleotides: TGCGCCAGCAGTGTAGCGGGAGGGCCCCAAGAGACCCAGTACTTC. Translation: CASSVAGGPQETQYF. This chain links TRBV10-2 with TRBJ2-5; 11 bases line up with TRBD2. V dropped 4 bases and J dropped 1; count of bases not matched to a gene: 2. Germline V gene data show CDR1 as WSHSY and CDR2 as SAAADI. The CDR3 length is 15 residues.